This T cell receptor beta chain is from a study of tumor-infiltrating lymphocytes in primary liver carcinoma. Unsorted whole blood supplied the RNA, and germline DNA was extracted too. The CDR3 is 12 residues long. V lost 0 bases and J lost 6, with 7 bases in between. Germline V gene lookup returns CDR1 SGHNT and CDR2 YYREEE (reference sequence). A constant-region primer served to make TCR beta cDNA from about 530 ng total RNA. Three rounds of nested multiplex PCR with slightly modified ARM-PCR produced TCR beta libraries. A C-beta reverse primer was combined with TRBV1-TRBV30 forward primers in the first two PCR rounds, and each round had approximately 9 cycles. In TCRdb, the multiplex PCR reads were re-called with MiXCR into one record per CDR3 protein. The table lists just over 300,000 distinct CDR3 sequences, more than 55% of them singletons, with around 15% in the top ten.

The TCR comes from a woman aged 30 to 39 with primary liver carcinoma and hepatitis B virus infection. The sample taken for sequencing was peripheral blood. The gene calls are TRBV5-4 and TRBJ2-7; D remains ambiguous. Written as DNA, the CDR3 is TGTGCCAGCAGCTTGGATATCTGCGAGCAGTACTTC. Translating gives CASSLDICEQYF.